The rows below give T cell receptor beta chains drawn from one sample of a study of CD8+ T cells in alopecia areata. This table comes from immunoSEQ multiplex PCR, and its TCRdb copy is limited to in-frame clones, with some not included. The sample has under 110,000 clones, roughly 60% seen once. This material consisted of CD8+ T cells sorted from blood, taken between weeks 55 and 65, from a patient treated with tofacitinib. These receptors were collected from a human donor with alopecia areata. Both conserved end residues are part of each CDR3. The D gene is left open where the match is weak. Clone sizes are given selectively: once, few, many, or a class where the clone is expanded.

v_call	j_call	d_call	clone_size	cdr3_aa	cdr3_nt
TRBV2	TRBJ2-5	-	few	CASSEERAGAETQYF	TGTGCCAGCAGTGAAGAGCGAGCAGGGGCAGAGACCCAGTACTTC
TRBV10-3	TRBJ2-5	-	-	CAIKRDLRGRETQYF	TGTGCCATCAAAAGAGACCTGAGAGGGAGAGAGACCCAGTACTTC
TRBV27	TRBJ2-2	-	few	CAASLGRNTGELFF	TGTGCCGCCAGCCTTGGGCGGAACACCGGGGAGCTGTTTTTT
TRBV13	TRBJ2-3	-	-	CASSSRDTQYF	TGTGCCAGCAGCTCGAGGGATACGCAGTATTTT
TRBV18	TRBJ2-7	TRBD1	-	CASSPFGTGGSYEQYF	TGTGCCAGCTCACCATTCGGGACAGGGGGCTCCTACGAGCAGTACTTC
TRBV7-8	TRBJ2-5	TRBD2	few	CATLSGVPHKETQYF	TGTGCCACCCTTAGCGGGGTCCCCCATAAGGAGACCCAGTACTTC
TRBV19	TRBJ2-7	TRBD2	-	CASSMGSGGYEQYF	TGTGCCAGTAGTATGGGTAGCGGGGGATACGAGCAGTACTTC
TRBV29-1	TRBJ2-7	-	-	CSVAAGPYEQYF	TGCAGCGTTGCCGCGGGGCCCTACGAGCAGTACTTC
TRBV5-1	TRBJ2-1	-	-	CASSLNYNEQFF	TGCGCCAGCAGCTTGAACTACAATGAGCAGTTCTTC
TRBV7-8	TRBJ2-2	-	-	CASSLWQGGTGELFF	TGTGCCAGCAGCTTATGGCAGGGAGGCACCGGGGAGCTGTTTTTT
TRBV4-1	TRBJ2-1	-	few	CASSQVGDGVHNEQFF	TGCGCCAGCAGCCAAGTTGGTGACGGGGTCCACAATGAGCAGTTCTTC
TRBV29-1	TRBJ1-2	-	-	CSVEDDINYGYTF	TGCAGCGTTGAAGACGACATCAACTATGGCTACACCTTC
TRBV9	TRBJ1-1	TRBD1	-	CASSVTGTGGLGAFF	TGTGCCAGCAGCGTTACCGGGACAGGGGGATTAGGAGCTTTCTTT
TRBV11-2	TRBJ2-5	-	few	CASSLVETQYF	TGTGCCAGCAGTTTGGTGGAGACCCAGTACTTC
TRBV2	TRBJ2-1	-	-	CASSERGAATYNEQFF	TGTGCCAGCAGTGAAAGGGGGGCGGCGACCTACAATGAGCAGTTCTTC
TRBV19	TRBJ1-2	TRBD1	-	CASTPGTGTEGYTF	TGTGCCAGTACCCCTGGGACAGGGACAGAGGGCTACACCTTC
TRBV19	TRBJ2-1	TRBD2	-	CASRTSGGRDEQFF	TGTGCCAGTAGGACTAGCGGGGGCCGCGATGAGCAGTTCTTC
TRBV6-5	TRBJ2-3	TRBD1	few	CASSTGTGDADTQYF	TGTGCCAGCAGCACCGGGACAGGGGATGCAGATACGCAGTATTTT
TRBV10-3	TRBJ1-1	-	-	CAISEGGAGPMNTEAFF	TGTGCCATCAGTGAAGGCGGGGCAGGCCCCATGAACACTGAAGCTTTCTTT
TRBV7-2	TRBJ2-3	-	-	CASSLGLSDTQYF	TGTGCCAGCAGCTTAGGTTTATCAGATACGCAGTATTTT
TRBV7-2	TRBJ1-1	-	-	CASSLEQGMNTEAFF	TGTGCCAGCAGCTTAGAACAGGGCATGAACACTGAAGCTTTCTTT
TRBV19	TRBJ1-6	-	-	CASSFVQDSPLHF	TGTGCCAGTAGTTTCGTCCAAGATTCACCCCTCCACTTT
TRBV5-1	TRBJ1-1	-	-	CASSHVSDPANPEAFF	TGCGCCAGCAGTCATGTTAGCGACCCGGCGAATCCTGAAGCTTTCTTT
TRBV29-1	TRBJ2-7	-	-	CSVELDTPRWSGEQYF	TGCAGCGTTGAGCTAGACACCCCAAGGTGGTCGGGCGAGCAGTACTTC